Presented here are 32 T cell receptor beta chains from one specimen sequenced in a study of human T cells and chemical hapten exposure. Time point reported: pre-sensitization, week 0. Treatment reported: therapeutic diphenylcyclopropenone sensitization with weekly scalp DPC. TCRdb redid the calling of the RACE reads with MiXCR, one entry per CDR3 protein. The sample lists tens of thousands of distinct CDR3 sequences, roughly 10% occurring once. Sequencing was performed on whole blood, taken in connection with sensitization to the hapten diphenylcyclopropenone (DPC). The receptors originated from a man aged 25 to 40 with alopecia areata. Some clones in this sample may be carry-over from other donors' samples.

The table lists this clonotype with a few counts. This CDR3 reads CASSLWSGNSPLHF. CDR3 coding DNA: TGTGCCAGCAGCTTATGGTCTGGTAATTCACCCCTCCACTTT. This chain links TRBV11-2 with TRBJ1-6; no firm D call. The V end was cut by 2 bases, the J end by 6 bases, with 8 bases between. The CDR3 has 14 residues. Germline V gene sequence: CDR1 SGHAT, CDR2 FQNNGV.

This clonotype was detected only a few times. The chain has TRBV7-8 and TRBJ2-3; 7 bases fit TRBD1. The CDR3 has 13 amino acids. Germline V gene data show CDR1 as SGHVS and CDR2 as FQNEAQ. V lost 5 bases, J lost 4 bases, and 3 bases stayed unmatched. This chain's CDR3 is CASSQGQSDTQYF. In DNA, the CDR3 is TGTGCCAGCAGCCAGGGACAGTCAGATACGCAGTATTTT. The whole variable domain, filled in from reference TRBV7-8 and TRBJ2-3, reads GAGVSQSPRYKVAKRGQDVALRCDPISGHVSLFWYQQALGQGPEFLTYFQNEAQLDKSGLPSDRFFAERPEGSVSTLKIQRTQQEDSAVYLCASSQGQSDTQYFGPGTRLTVL.

This clonotype was counted only a few times. The chain combines TRBV7-2 with TRBJ2-3, with 11 bases that match TRBD2. V gave up 4 bases and J gave up 0 bases; unmatched junction bases: 3. CDR3 length: 16 amino acids. In germline, CDR1 is SGHTA, CDR2 FQGNSA. The CDR3 spells CASSSTSGASTDTQYF. The CDR3 DNA is TGTGCCAGCAGCTCGACTAGCGGGGCTAGCACAGATACGCAGTATTTT.

The chain joins TRBV12-3 or TRBV12-4 to TRBJ2-1; D call uncertain. CDR3 size: 11 residues. V dropped 5 bases and J dropped 9 bases, with 8 bases sitting between them. In nucleotides, the CDR3 is TGTGCCAGCAGTCCCCCCGGTGAGCAGTTCTTC. This gives the protein CASSPPGEQFF.

V gene TRBV11-1 combines with J gene TRBJ2-7; D gene ambiguous. Trimming removed 5 bases from V and 6 bases from J, with 5 bases in between. Germline-derived CDR1 and CDR2 are SGHAT and FQDESV (reference sequence). The CDR3 is made up of 10 amino acids. The CDR3 protein is CASSAIEQYF. The CDR3 DNA reads TGTGCCAGCAGCGCCATCGAGCAGTACTTC.

This chain joins TRBV6-6 and TRBJ2-3; 9 bases fit TRBD1. This CDR3 comprises 12 residues. Trimming removed 4 bases from V and 9 bases from J; junction bases left unmatched: 2. CDR1 is MNHNY and CDR2 is SVGAGI in the germline V gene (reference sequence). The chain's CDR3 is CASSFDRGTQYF. In DNA, the CDR3 is TGTGCCAGCAGTTTTGACAGGGGGACGCAGTATTTT.

In its sample, this clonotype was seen many times. V and J are TRBV7-2 and TRBJ2-3, with D perhaps matching TRBD2 (5 bases). This CDR3 region has 12 residues. Germline-derived CDR1 and CDR2 are SGHTA and FQGNSA. V was clipped by 2 bases and J by 9 bases, with 9 bases between them. The CDR3 DNA reads TGTGCCAGCAGCTTAAATACGGGGACGCAGTATTTT. It is translated as CASSLNTGTQYF.

The rearrangement uses TRBV28 and TRBJ2-3, with 8 bases that match TRBD1. This CDR3 has 15 amino acids. Germline CDR1 reads MDHEN; CDR2 reads SYDVKM. The V gene end was trimmed by 5 bases and the J gene end by 5 bases; junction bases not matched to a gene: 9. The CDR3 region is CASSPAGTGLDTQYF. The CDR3 region has the DNA TGTGCCAGCAGTCCGGCTGGGACAGGTCTAGATACGCAGTATTTT.

This clonotype showed up just a few times. The chain couples TRBV25-1 to TRBJ2-1; no firm D call. Germline V gene sequence: CDR1 MGHDK, CDR2 SYGVNS. The CDR3 loop spans 15 amino acids. Trimming cost V 3 bases and J 5 bases, with 14 bases left between them. DNA of the CDR3: TGTGCCAGCAGTGAGTTCGCCACTGCTCACAATGAGCAGTTCTTC. It translates to CASSEFATAHNEQFF.

This clonotype has at least ten counts. This chain connects TRBV11-3 to TRBJ2-1, with D possibly being TRBD1 (5 bases). Germline loops: CDR1 SGHNT, CDR2 YENEEA. This CDR3 region has 13 residues. Trimming shortened V by 2 bases and J by 6 bases, and 8 bases separated the two germline ends. The CDR3 spells CASSLRQSNEQFF. DNA of the CDR3: TGTGCCAGCAGCTTAAGACAGAGCAATGAGCAGTTCTTC.

Many counts were recorded for this clonotype. The chain is built from TRBV12-3 or TRBV12-4 and TRBJ1-1, with D uncertain. This CDR3 region has 11 residues. Trimming took off 5 bases at V and 11 bases at J, with 12 bases between the two ends. The CDR3 protein is CASSLIGWAFF. CDR3 bases: TGTGCCAGCAGTCTAATCGGCTGGGCTTTCTTT.

This clonotype came up many times. The V gene is TRBV20-1, the J gene TRBJ2-2; D gene ambiguous. Per the germline V gene, CDR1 is DFQATT and CDR2 is SNEGSKA (reference sequence). There are 11 residues in the CDR3. V lost 5 bases, J lost 6 bases, and 7 bases lay in between. The DNA for the CDR3 is TGCAGTGCTGGAAAGCCCGGGGAGCTGTTTTTT. This codes for CSAGKPGELFF.

At least ten counts were recorded for this clonotype. The rearrangement uses TRBV28 and TRBJ2-3; D not certain. V lost 5 bases to trimming and J lost 2 bases, with 5 bases between them. This CDR3 region has 12 residues. Germline V CDR1 and CDR2: MDHEN, SYDVKM. CDR3 region: CASSPATDTQYF. The CDR3 DNA sequence: TGTGCCAGCAGTCCGGCCACAGATACGCAGTATTTT.

The J gene is TRBJ2-1, the V gene TRBV2, with TRBD2 matching 10 bases. With V trimmed by 7 bases and J by 5 bases, 14 bases remained unmatched. CDR3 size: 17 residues. The germline gives CDR1 SNHLY, CDR2 FYNNEI. CDR3 sequence: CASNRLPLAGDHNEQFF. CDR3 in DNA: TGTGCCAGCAACCGCCTACCCCTAGCGGGGGACCACAATGAGCAGTTCTTC.

The chain combines TRBV7-3 with TRBJ1-5; D not resolved. Germline CDR1 reads SGHTA; CDR2 reads FQGTGA. CDR3 length: 16 amino acids. Deletions cut 2 bases from V and 4 bases from J, with 15 bases between. CDR3 coding DNA: TGTGCCAGCAGCTTACCAGGAGCGTGTCCAAATCAGCCCCAGCATTTT. Residues: CASSLPGACPNQPQHF.

This clonotype appeared many times. The rearrangement uses TRBV5-1 and TRBJ2-1; the D gene is possibly TRBD2 (6 bases). Germline CDR1 and CDR2: SGHRS and YFSETQ. V was cut by 7 bases and J by 0 bases, with 14 bases left in between. The CDR3 consists of 15 residues. This CDR3 is CASAARDFSYNEQFF. The CDR3, as DNA: TGCGCCAGCGCAGCCAGGGACTTCTCCTACAATGAGCAGTTCTTC.

V usage is TRBV28 and J usage is TRBJ2-4; 8 bases align to TRBD2. Unmatched junction bases numbered 4, after V lost 2 bases and J lost 1 base. Germline CDR1 MDHEN, CDR2 SYDVKM. There are 16 residues in the CDR3. The chain's CDR3 is CASSLNGGRAKNIQYF. The CDR3 DNA reads TGTGCCAGCAGTTTAAACGGCGGGAGGGCCAAAAACATTCAGTACTTC.

Here the CDR3 DNA reads TGCGCCAGCAGCTTTGGAGACAGTACTGGAAACACCATATATTTT. It is translated as CASSFGDSTGNTIYF. V is TRBV5-1 and J is TRBJ1-3; a possible D gene is TRBD1 (5 bases). V was shortened by 2 bases and J by 2 bases, with 11 bases between the two germline ends. Looked up from germline, CDR1 is SGHRS and CDR2 is YFSETQ. CDR3 length equals 15 residues.

This chain joins TRBV7-9 and TRBJ2-5, with D perhaps being TRBD1 or TRBD2 (5 bases each). Germline CDR1 SEHNR, CDR2 FQNEAQ (reference sequence). The CDR3 length is 13 residues. Between the trimmed V and J ends, which lost 5 bases and 3 bases, there was a span of 10 bases. CDR3 DNA sequence: TGTGCCAGCAGCATCAGGGAGAAAGAGACCCAGTACTTC. Translating gives CASSIREKETQYF.

The table lists this clonotype with many counts. The chain is built from TRBV7-2 and TRBJ1-3, with D perhaps matching TRBD1 (6 bases). This CDR3 comprises 17 residues. Trimming stripped 5 bases from V and 2 bases from J, with 19 bases between. CDR1 SGHTA and CDR2 FQGNSA come from the germline V gene. The DNA for the CDR3 is TGTGCCAGCAGCCCTGGGACACCAGCATCCCCTGGAAACACCATATATTTT. Encoded protein: CASSPGTPASPGNTIYF.

This clonotype was seen at least ten times. The gene calls are TRBV7-6 and TRBJ2-2; 7 bases align to TRBD1. CDR1 is SGHVS, CDR2 FNYEAQ, per germline. This CDR3 is 13 amino acids long. V lost 4 bases, J lost 4 bases, and 0 bases stayed unmatched. CDR3 sequence: CASSYRGTGELFF. The CDR3 DNA sequence: TGTGCCAGCAGCTACAGGGGCACCGGGGAGCTGTTTTTT.

This chain links TRBV7-9 with TRBJ2-5; the D gene is possibly TRBD2 (6 bases). V shed 4 bases and J shed 2 bases, with 11 bases lying between them. Looked up from germline, CDR1 is SEHNR and CDR2 is FQNEAQ (reference sequence). This CDR3 has 14 residues. The CDR3 bases are TGTGCCAGCAGCTCTTGGCGGGATCAAGAGACCCAGTACTTC. Its protein is CASSSWRDQETQYF.

V and J are TRBV10-3 and TRBJ2-2; 10 bases are shared with TRBD1. The ends lost 7 bases at V and 4 bases at J; junction bases unmatched: 6. Germline values: CDR1 ENHRY, CDR2 SYGVKD. This CDR3 is 15 amino acids long. CDR3 in amino acids: CAITKGQGTTGELFF. The CDR3 DNA sequence: TGTGCCATCACCAAGGGACAGGGGACCACCGGGGAGCTGTTTTTT.

Remarks on this clonotype: This could be a read error, since a much larger clone is one nucleotide away. This chain uses TRBV11-2 with TRBJ2-1; TRBD1 agrees at 7 bases. Germline V gives CDR1 SGHAT, CDR2 FQNNGV. CDR3 length: 14 amino acids. The DNA of the CDR3 is TGTGTCAGCAGCTTGTCGGGACAGTACAATGAGCAGTTCTTC. As protein: CVSSLSGQYNEQFF.

This clonotype was recorded many times. The V call is TRBV9, the J call TRBJ1-3; no clear D. Germline V lookup: CDR1 SGDLS, CDR2 YYNGEE. There are 13 residues in the CDR3. Trimming removed 5 bases at V and 0 bases at J, with 6 bases between. The CDR3 bases are TGTGCCAGCAGTCGGAGCTCTGGAAACACCATATATTTT. Protein sequence: CASSRSSGNTIYF.

The chain has TRBV5-1 and TRBJ2-3; 10 nucleotides line up with TRBD2. The CDR3 consists of 16 residues. The V gene end was trimmed by 4 bases and the J gene end by 0 bases; junction bases not matched to a gene: 5. Germline V lookup: CDR1 SGHRS, CDR2 YFSETQ. In DNA form, the CDR3 reads TGCGCCAGCAGCCACCGGACTAGCGGCAGCACAGATACGCAGTATTTT. It codes for CASSHRTSGSTDTQYF.

The chain uses TRBV11-2 and TRBJ2-4, with a possible D match to TRBD1 (7 bases). This CDR3 comprises 18 residues. Trimming took off 5 bases at V and 0 bases at J, with 20 bases between the two ends. The V gene's germline CDR1 is SGHAT and CDR2 FQNNGV. CDR3 region: CASSLGGGILLAKNIQYF. CDR3 nucleotides: TGTGCCAGCAGCCTAGGGGGCGGGATCCTTTTAGCCAAAAACATTCAGTACTTC. The full variable domain, rest sourced from reference TRBV11-2 and TRBJ2-4, is EAGVAQSPRYKIIEKRQSVAFWCNPISGHATLYWYQQILGQGPKLLIQFQNNGVVDDSQLPKDRFSAERLKGVDSTLKIQPAKLEDSAVYLCASSLGGGILLAKNIQYFGAGTRLSVL.

By sample fraction, this clonotype is medium-sized (0.01 to 0.1%). V usage is TRBV4-3 and J usage is TRBJ2-4; 15 nucleotides line up with TRBD2. This CDR3 is 18 amino acids long. J gave up 5 bases and V 0 bases, and 5 bases lay outside the gene matches. CDR1 and CDR2 from the germline V gene are LGHNA and YSLEER. CDR3 sequence: CASSQERGLAGGQNIQYF. DNA of the CDR3: TGCGCCAGCAGCCAAGAACGAGGACTAGCGGGAGGGCAAAACATTCAGTACTTC.

This clonotype has ten or more counts. The V and J genes are TRBV20-1 and TRBJ1-2, with 7 bases fitting TRBD1. J was trimmed by 7 bases and V by 1 base; bases with no gene match: 9. CDR3 size: 14 residues. Looked up from germline, CDR1 is DFQATT and CDR2 is SNEGSKA (reference sequence). Written as DNA, the CDR3 is TGCAGTGCTAGAGTTATAGGAGACAGGGCTGGCTACACCTTC. This codes for CSARVIGDRAGYTF.

This CDR3 reads CASSLVALGQPSYEQYF. The CDR3 region has the DNA TGTGCCAGCAGCTTAGTGGCTCTGGGGCAACCTTCCTACGAGCAGTACTTC. J is TRBJ2-7 and V is TRBV11-2, with D perhaps matching TRBD1 (5 bases). V lost 1 base and J 1 base, leaving 17 bases between the germline ends. The CDR3 length is 17 residues. Germline CDR1 is SGHAT and CDR2 is FQNNGV.

This clonotype was counted many times. The gene calls are TRBV20-1 and TRBJ1-5; TRBD1 is a possible D gene (5 bases). This CDR3 has 12 residues. CDR1 and CDR2 from the germline V gene are DFQATT and SNEGSKA (reference sequence). The germline V and J ends were trimmed by 4 bases and 6 bases, with 10 bases remaining between them. The CDR3 DNA reads as TGCAGTGCTAAGGGACCGGGTCAGCCCCAGCATTTT. Residues: CSAKGPGQPQHF.

In its sample, this clonotype was seen many times. The chain links TRBV20-1 to TRBJ2-7; 8 positions agree with TRBD2. The V gene's germline CDR1 is DFQATT and CDR2 SNEGSKA (reference sequence). The CDR3 sequence is 17 residues long. V shed 1 base, J shed 6 bases, and the junction held 17 bases outside the gene matches. The CDR3 DNA reads as TGCAGTGCTAGAGGGGGACTGACTAGCGCGAACGTCGGCGAGCAGTACGTC. Translating gives CSARGGLTSANVGEQYV.